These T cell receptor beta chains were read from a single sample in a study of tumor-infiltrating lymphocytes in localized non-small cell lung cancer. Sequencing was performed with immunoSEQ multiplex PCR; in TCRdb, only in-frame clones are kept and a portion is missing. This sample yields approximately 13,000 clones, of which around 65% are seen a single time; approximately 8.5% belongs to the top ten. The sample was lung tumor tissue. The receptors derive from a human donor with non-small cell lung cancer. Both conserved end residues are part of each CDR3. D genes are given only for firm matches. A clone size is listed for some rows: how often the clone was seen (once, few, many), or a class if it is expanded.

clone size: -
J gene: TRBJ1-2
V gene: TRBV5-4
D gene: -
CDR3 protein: CASSLEADDGYTF
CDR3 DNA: TGTGCCAGCAGCTTGGAGGCAGACGATGGCTACACCTTC

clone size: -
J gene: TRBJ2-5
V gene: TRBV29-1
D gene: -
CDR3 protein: CSVERTQETQYF
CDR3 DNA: TGCAGCGTTGAACGGACTCAAGAGACCCAGTACTTC

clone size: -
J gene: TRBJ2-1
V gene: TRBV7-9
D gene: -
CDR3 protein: CASSFTESYNEQFF
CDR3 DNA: TGTGCCAGCAGCTTCACGGAATCCTACAATGAGCAGTTCTTC

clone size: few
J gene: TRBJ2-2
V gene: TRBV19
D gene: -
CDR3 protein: CASSSGTGATGELFF
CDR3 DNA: TGTGCCAGTAGTTCCGGGACTGGGGCCACCGGGGAGCTGTTTTTT

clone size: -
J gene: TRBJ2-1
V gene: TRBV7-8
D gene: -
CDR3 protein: CASSLEQGYNEQFF
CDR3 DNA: TGTGCCAGCAGCTTAGAACAGGGATACAATGAGCAGTTCTTC

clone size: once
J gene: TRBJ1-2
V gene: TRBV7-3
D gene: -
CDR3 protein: CASSPPTSRGASGYTF
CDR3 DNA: TGTGCCAGCAGCCCACCCACCTCTCGGGGGGCGAGTGGCTACACCTTC

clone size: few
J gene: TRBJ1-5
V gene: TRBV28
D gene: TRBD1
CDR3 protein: CASRGTGGINQPQHF
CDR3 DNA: TGTGCCAGCAGGGGGACAGGGGGGATTAATCAGCCCCAGCATTTT

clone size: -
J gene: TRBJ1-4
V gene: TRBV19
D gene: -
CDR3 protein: CASRQPGMDEKLFF
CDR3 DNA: TGTGCCAGTAGGCAACCAGGGATGGATGAAAAACTGTTTTTT

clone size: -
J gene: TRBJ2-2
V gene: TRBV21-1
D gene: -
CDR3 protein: CASSKGHTGELFF
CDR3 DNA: TGTGCCAGCAGCAAAGGGCACACCGGGGAGCTGTTTTTT

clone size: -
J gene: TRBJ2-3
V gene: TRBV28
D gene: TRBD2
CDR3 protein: CASSKRGPRGGTQYF
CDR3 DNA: TGTGCCAGCTCCAAGCGGGGGCCCCGGGGTGGTACGCAGTATTTT

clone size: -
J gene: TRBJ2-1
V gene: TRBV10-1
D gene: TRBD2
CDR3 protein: CASSKLAGGYNEQFF
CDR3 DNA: TGCGCCAGCAGTAAACTAGCGGGAGGGTACAATGAGCAGTTCTTC

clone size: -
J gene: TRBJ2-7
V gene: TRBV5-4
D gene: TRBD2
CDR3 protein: CASSMGLAGGEQYF
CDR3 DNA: TGTGCCAGCAGCATGGGACTAGCGGGAGGAGAGCAGTACTTC

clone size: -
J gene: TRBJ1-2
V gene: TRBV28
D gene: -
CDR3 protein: CASSLQNYGYTF
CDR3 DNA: TGTGCCAGCAGTTTACAGAACTATGGCTACACCTTC

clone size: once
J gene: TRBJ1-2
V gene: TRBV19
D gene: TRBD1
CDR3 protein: CASSIGTGPNYGYTF
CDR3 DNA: TGTGCCAGTAGTATTGGGACAGGTCCTAACTATGGCTACACCTTC

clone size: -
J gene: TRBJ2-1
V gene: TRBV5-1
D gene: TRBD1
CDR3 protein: CASSLRGQGIVNEQFF
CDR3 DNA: TGCGCCAGCAGCTTACGGGGACAGGGGATAGTCAATGAGCAGTTCTTC

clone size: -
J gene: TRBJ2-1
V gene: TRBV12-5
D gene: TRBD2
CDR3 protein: CASGLSREAYNEQFF
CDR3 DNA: TGTGCTAGTGGTTTGTCCCGGGAGGCGTACAATGAGCAGTTCTTC

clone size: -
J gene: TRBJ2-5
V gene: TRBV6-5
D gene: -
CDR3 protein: CASSYSGSQETQYF
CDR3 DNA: TGTGCCAGCAGTTACTCCGGCAGCCAAGAGACCCAGTACTTC

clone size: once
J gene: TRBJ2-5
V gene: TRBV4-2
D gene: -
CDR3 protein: CASSQTAGARQETQYF
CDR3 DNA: TGTGCCAGCAGCCAGACCGCGGGGGCCCGTCAAGAGACCCAGTACTTC

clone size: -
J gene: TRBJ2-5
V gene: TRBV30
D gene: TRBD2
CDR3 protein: CAWSVGVTSGQETQYF
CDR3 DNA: TGTGCCTGGAGTGTCGGGGTGACTAGCGGACAAGAGACCCAGTACTTC

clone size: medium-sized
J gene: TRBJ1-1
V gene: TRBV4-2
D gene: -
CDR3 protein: CASSQGEFTEAFF
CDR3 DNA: TGTGCCAGCAGCCAAGGGGAGTTCACTGAAGCTTTCTTT

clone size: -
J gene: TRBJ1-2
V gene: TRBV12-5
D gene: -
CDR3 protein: CASGLPPPLLGYGYTF
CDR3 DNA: TGTGCTAGTGGTTTGCCCCCACCCCTCTTGGGCTATGGCTACACCTTC

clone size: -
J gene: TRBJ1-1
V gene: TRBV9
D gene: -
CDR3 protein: CASSVGQVWPFF
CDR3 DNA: TGTGCCAGCAGCGTAGGGCAGGTTTGGCCTTTCTTT

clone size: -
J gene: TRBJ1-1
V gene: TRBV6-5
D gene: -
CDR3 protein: CASSSGTQREAFF
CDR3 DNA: TGTGCCAGCAGCTCTGGAACACAGCGTGAAGCTTTCTTT

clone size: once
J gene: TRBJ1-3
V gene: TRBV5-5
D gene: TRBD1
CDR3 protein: CASRPGTGGEVGNTIYF
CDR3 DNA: TGTGCCAGCAGGCCCGGGACAGGGGGCGAAGTTGGAAACACCATATATTTT

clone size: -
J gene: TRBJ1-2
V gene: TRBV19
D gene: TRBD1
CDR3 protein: CASTSLRQGNYGYTF
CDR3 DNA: TGTGCCAGTACCTCCCTCCGACAGGGAAACTATGGCTACACCTTC

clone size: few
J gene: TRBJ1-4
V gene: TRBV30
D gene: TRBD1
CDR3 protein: CAWGPTGVSNEKLFF
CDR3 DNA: TGTGCCTGGGGACCTACAGGGGTTTCTAATGAAAAACTGTTTTTT

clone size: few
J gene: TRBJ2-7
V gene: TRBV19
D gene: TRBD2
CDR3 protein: CASTPSAGGAIYEQYF
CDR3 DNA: TGTGCCAGTACCCCCAGCGCGGGGGGGGCCATCTACGAGCAGTACTTC

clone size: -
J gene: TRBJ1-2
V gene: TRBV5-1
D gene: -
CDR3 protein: CASTPRGGYGYTF
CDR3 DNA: TGCGCCAGCACCCCTAGGGGAGGCTATGGCTACACCTTC

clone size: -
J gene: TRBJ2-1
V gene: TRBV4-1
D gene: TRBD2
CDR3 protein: CASSQGGGALIYNEQFF
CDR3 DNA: TGCGCCAGCAGCCAAGGCGGGGGGGCGCTGATCTACAATGAGCAGTTCTTC

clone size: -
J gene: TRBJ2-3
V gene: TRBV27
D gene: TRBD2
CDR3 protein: CASRPLAGVTDTQYF
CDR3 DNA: TGTGCCAGCAGGCCACTAGCGGGGGTCACAGATACGCAGTATTTT

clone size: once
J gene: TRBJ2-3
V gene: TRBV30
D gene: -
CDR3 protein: CASQGGQPDTQYF
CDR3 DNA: TGTGCCTCACAGGGGGGGCAGCCAGATACGCAGTATTTT

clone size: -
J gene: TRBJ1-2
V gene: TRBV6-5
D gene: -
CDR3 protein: CASTSGHNYGYTF
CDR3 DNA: TGTGCCAGCACCTCCGGACACAACTATGGCTACACCTTC

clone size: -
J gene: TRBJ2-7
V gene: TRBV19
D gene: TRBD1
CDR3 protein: CASRPAGTGIDEQYF
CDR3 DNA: TGTGCCAGTCGCCCTGCCGGGACAGGGATCGACGAGCAGTACTTC

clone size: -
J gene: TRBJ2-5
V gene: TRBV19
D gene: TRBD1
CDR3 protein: CASSLTGGRETQYF
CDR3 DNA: TGTGCCAGTAGTCTTACAGGGGGCAGGGAGACCCAGTACTTC

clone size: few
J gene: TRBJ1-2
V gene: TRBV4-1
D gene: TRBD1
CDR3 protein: CASSPGTGLYGYTF
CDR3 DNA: TGCGCCAGCAGCCCCGGGACAGGGCTCTATGGCTACACCTTC

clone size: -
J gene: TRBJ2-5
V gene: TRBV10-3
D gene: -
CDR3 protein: CAISEGGTETQYF
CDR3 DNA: TGTGCCATCAGTGAAGGGGGTACAGAGACCCAGTACTTC

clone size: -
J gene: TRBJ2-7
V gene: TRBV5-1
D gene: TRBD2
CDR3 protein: CASSLGAGQGREQYF
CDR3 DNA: TGCGCCAGCAGCTTGGGAGCGGGGCAAGGGAGGGAGCAGTACTTC

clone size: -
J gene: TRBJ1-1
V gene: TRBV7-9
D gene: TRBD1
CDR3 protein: CASSRDRGEAFF
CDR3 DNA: TGTGCCAGCAGCCGGGACAGGGGTGAAGCTTTCTTT

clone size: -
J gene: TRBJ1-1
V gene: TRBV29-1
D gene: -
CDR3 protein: CSVGTAKMNTEAFF
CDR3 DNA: TGCAGCGTTGGGACAGCTAAAATGAACACTGAAGCTTTCTTT

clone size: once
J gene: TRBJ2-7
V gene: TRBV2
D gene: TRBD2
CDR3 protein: CASRQTSATYF
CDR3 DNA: TGTGCCAGCAGGCAGACTAGCGCGACGTACTTC

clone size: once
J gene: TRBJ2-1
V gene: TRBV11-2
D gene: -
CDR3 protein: CGSGPPSSYNEQFF
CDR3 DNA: TGTGGAAGCGGGCCTCCAAGCTCCTACAATGAGCAGTTCTTC

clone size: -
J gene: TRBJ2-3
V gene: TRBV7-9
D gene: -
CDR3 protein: CASSLGGITDTQYF
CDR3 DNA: TGTGCCAGCAGCTTAGGTGGAATCACAGATACGCAGTATTTT

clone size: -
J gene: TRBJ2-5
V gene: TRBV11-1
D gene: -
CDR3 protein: CASSRGALDQETQYF
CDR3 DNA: TGTGCCAGCAGCCGAGGGGCACTCGACCAAGAGACCCAGTACTTC

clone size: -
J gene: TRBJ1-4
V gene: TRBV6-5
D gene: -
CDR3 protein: CASSYSPGGPEKLFF
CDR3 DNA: TGTGCCAGCAGTTACTCGCCAGGCGGACCCGAAAAACTGTTTTTT

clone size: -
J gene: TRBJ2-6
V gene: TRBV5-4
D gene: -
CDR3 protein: CASSLDVSSGANVLTF
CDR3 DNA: TGTGCCAGCAGCTTGGACGTAAGCTCTGGGGCCAACGTCCTGACTTTC

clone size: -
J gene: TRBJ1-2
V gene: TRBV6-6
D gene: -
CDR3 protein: CASSYWAGNYGYTF
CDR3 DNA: TGTGCCAGCAGTTACTGGGCAGGGAACTATGGCTACACCTTC

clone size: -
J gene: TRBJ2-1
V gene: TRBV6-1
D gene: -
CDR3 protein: CASRPRGGPDGEQFF
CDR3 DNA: TGTGCCAGCAGACCCAGAGGGGGGCCCGATGGTGAGCAGTTCTTC

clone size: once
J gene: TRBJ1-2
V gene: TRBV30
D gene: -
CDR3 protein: CAWSVGGRGYTF
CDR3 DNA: TGTGCCTGGAGTGTAGGTGGTCGCGGCTACACCTTC

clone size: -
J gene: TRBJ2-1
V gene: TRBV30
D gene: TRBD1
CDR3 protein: CAWATGAIRNEQFF
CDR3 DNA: TGTGCCTGGGCGACAGGGGCGATTCGGAATGAGCAGTTCTTC

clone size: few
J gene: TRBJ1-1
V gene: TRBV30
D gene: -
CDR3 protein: CAWSPGTLRFDTEAFF
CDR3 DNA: TGTGCCTGGAGTCCCGGGACCCTAAGGTTCGACACTGAAGCTTTCTTT

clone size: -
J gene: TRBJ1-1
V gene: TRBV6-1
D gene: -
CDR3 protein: CASVKDNLMTEAFF
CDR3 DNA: TGTGCCAGCGTGAAAGACAACCTCATGACTGAAGCTTTCTTT

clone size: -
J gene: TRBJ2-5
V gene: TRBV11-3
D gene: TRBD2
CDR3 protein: CASSRGGAQETQYF
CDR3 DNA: TGTGCCAGCAGTAGGGGAGGGGCCCAAGAGACCCAGTACTTC

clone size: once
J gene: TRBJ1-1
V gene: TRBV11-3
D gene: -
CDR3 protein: CASSLSGTANTEAFF
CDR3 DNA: TGTGCCAGCAGCTTATCCGGGACGGCGAACACTGAAGCTTTCTTT